One TCR beta chain is described in this entry. Its antigen is still unknown. Deletions cut 8 bases from V and 10 bases from J, with 14 bases between. Germline assignment: CDR1 MNHEY and CDR2 SVGAGI. The CDR3 is made up of 11 amino acids. Primers for the PCR totalled 60 Vbeta and 13 Jbeta. The table came from immunoSEQ multiplex PCR; TCRdb's copy has only in-frame clones and leaves some out. The sample's table shows more than 55,000 clones. This record belongs to a study of cytomegalovirus exposure and HLA in healthy donors. Looking at the study overall: A prior study identified approximately 110 million unique TCR beta sequences from roughly 180 million T cells. Overall study results and limits: Follow-up analysis found HLA locus-dependent TCR association rates, highest for DRB1 and lowest for HLA-C.

The source is a middle-aged woman in good health and CMV-seropositive. What was sequenced was PBMCs. This chain connects TRBV6-5 to TRBJ1-1, with D possibly being TRBD1 (6 bases). The chain's CDR3 is CASWTSGVAFF. The DNA of the CDR3 is TGTGCCAGCTGGACGTCAGGGGTAGCTTTCTTT.